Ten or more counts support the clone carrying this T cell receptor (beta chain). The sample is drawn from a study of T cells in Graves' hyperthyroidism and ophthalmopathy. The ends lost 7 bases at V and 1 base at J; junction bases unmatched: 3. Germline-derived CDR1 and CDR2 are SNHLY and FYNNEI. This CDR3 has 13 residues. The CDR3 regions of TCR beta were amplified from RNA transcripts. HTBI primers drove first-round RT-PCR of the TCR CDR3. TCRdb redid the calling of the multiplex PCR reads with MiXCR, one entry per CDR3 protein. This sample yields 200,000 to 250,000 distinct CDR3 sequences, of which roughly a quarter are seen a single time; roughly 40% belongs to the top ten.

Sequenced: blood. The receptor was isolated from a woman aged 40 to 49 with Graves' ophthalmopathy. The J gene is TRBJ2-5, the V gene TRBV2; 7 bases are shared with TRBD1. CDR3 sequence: CASTTGLQETQYF. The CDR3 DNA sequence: TGTGCCAGCACGACAGGGCTCCAAGAGACCCAGTACTTC.